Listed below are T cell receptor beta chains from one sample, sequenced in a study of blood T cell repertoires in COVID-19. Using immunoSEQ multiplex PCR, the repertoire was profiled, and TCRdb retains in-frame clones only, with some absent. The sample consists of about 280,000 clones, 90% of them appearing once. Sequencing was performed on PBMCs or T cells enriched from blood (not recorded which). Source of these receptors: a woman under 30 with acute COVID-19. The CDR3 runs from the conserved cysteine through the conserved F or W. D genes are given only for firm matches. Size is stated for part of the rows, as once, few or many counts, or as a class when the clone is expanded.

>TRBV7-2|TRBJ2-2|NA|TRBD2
TGTGCCAGCAGCCCTAGCGGGAGTTACACCGGGGAGCTGTTTTTT
CASSPSGSYTGELFF
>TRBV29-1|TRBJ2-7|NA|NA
TGCAGCGTTGAAGGTGCGGCAGCGAATTCCTACGAGCAGTACTTC
CSVEGAAANSYEQYF
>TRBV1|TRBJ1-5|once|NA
TGCACCAGCAGCCAAGATCTGAGGGGACTTAATCAGCCCCAGCATTTT
CTSSQDLRGLNQPQHF
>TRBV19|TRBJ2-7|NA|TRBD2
TGTGCCAGTAGTAGCTATAGCGGGAGTGTGGACGAGCAGTACTTC
CASSSYSGSVDEQYF
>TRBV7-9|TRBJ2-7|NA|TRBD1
TGTGCCAGCAGCTTTGGTCCGGGACAGGGCTACGAGCAGTACTTC
CASSFGPGQGYEQYF
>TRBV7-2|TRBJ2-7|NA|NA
TGTGCCAGCAGCCCCACCCCCGGGGGTATGTACGAGCAGTACTTC
CASSPTPGGMYEQYF
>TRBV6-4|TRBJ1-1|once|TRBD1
TGTGCCAGCAGTGCGACAGGGACGAACACTGAAGCTTTCTTT
CASSATGTNTEAFF
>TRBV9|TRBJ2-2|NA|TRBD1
TGTGCCAGCAGCGAAACAGGGGTGAGCACCGGGGAGCTGTTTTTT
CASSETGVSTGELFF
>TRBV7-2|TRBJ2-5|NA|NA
TGTGCCAGCAGCCGTCTGAGCGGCGCGTACCAAGAGACCCAGTACTTC
CASSRLSGAYQETQYF
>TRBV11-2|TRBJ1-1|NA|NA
TGTGCCAGCAGCTTAGAAATTCAGGGCCTGGCTTTCTTT
CASSLEIQGLAFF
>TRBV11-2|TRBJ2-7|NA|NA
TGTGCCAGCAGCTCCTATGGGCAGGAGGGCGAGGGGTACTTC
CASSSYGQEGEGYF
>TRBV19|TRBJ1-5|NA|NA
TGTGCCAGTACAAGCTATGGGAACAGGGAATACAAGCCCCAGCATTTT
CASTSYGNREYKPQHF
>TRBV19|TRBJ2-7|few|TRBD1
TGTGCCAGTAGTGTCTCCGGGACAGGATACTCCTACGAGCAGTACTTC
CASSVSGTGYSYEQYF
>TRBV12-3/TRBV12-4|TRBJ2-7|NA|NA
TGTGCCAGCAGTTTGAGAGGGTTCCAGGAGCAGTACTTC
CASSLRGFQEQYF
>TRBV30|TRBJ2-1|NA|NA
TGTGCCTGGAGTTGGGGGGAGGCCACAACCTCCAATGAGCAGTTCTTC
CAWSWGEATTSNEQFF
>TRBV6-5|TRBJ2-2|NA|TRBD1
TGTGCCAGCAGTTACTCTATGGGACAGGGGACCGGGGAGCTGTTTTTT
CASSYSMGQGTGELFF
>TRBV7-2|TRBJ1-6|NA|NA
TGTGCCAGCAGCCCAATCGGGTTTAATTCACCCCTCCACTTT
CASSPIGFNSPLHF
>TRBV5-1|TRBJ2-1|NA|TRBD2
TGCGCCAGCAGCCCGGGAGGGACTAGCGGTTACAATGAGCAGTTCTTC
CASSPGGTSGYNEQFF
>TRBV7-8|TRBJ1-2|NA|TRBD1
TGTGCCTCCACCTCGGACAGGCTTCCCAACTATGGCTACACCTTC
CASTSDRLPNYGYTF
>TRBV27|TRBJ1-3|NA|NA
TGTGCCAGCAGTTTCAGGGCAGGGGCCGGAAACACCATATATTTT
CASSFRAGAGNTIYF
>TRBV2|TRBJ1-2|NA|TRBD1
TGTGCCAGCAGGCCCGACAGGGGAGCCGGCTACACCTTC
CASRPDRGAGYTF
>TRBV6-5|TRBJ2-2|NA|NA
TGTGCCAGCAGTTACACTAGAAACACCGGGGAGCTGTTTTTT
CASSYTRNTGELFF
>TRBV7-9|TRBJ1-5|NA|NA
TGTGCCAGCAGCTTAGGGGGCCCTAGACAGAGTTTCAGCAATCAGCCCCAGCATTTT
CASSLGGPRQSFSNQPQHF
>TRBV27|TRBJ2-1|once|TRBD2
TGTGCCAGCAGTGTGAGCCTAGCGGGAGGATACAATGAGCAGTTCTTC
CASSVSLAGGYNEQFF
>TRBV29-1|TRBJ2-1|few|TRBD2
TGCAGCGTTGAGACTGGACTAGCGGGAGCCTCCAATGAGCAGTTCTTC
CSVETGLAGASNEQFF
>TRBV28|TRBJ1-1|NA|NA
TGTGCCAGCAATCCGGGGGGGTGGGACACTGAAGCTTTCTTT
CASNPGGWDTEAFF
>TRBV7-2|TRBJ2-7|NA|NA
TGTGCCAGCACCCCACCTGGCTCATACTACGAGCAGTACTTC
CASTPPGSYYEQYF
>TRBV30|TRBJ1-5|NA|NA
TGTGCCTGGACGAGGGGGGCGGGGGAGCCCCAGCATTTT
CAWTRGAGEPQHF
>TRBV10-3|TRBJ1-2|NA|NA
TGTGCCATCAGTGTAGGGGGGGGTAACTATGGCTACACCTTC
CAISVGGGNYGYTF
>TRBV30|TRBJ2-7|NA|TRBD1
TGTGCCTGGGGGACAGGGGGCGCGAACGAGCAGTACTTC
CAWGTGGANEQYF
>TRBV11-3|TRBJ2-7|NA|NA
TGTGCCAGCAGCCCCTCCACAGGGTCCTACGAGCAGTACTTC
CASSPSTGSYEQYF
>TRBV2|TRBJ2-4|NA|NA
TGTGCCAGCAGTGAAGTCTCTTCCAAAAACATTCAGTACTTC
CASSEVSSKNIQYF
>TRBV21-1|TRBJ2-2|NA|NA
TGTGCCAGCAGCAAAATGCGGAGGGCGACCGGGGAGCTGTTTTTT
CASSKMRRATGELFF
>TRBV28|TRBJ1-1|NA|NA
TGTGCCAGCAGTCTACCATCCGGTAACACTGAAGCTTTCTTT
CASSLPSGNTEAFF
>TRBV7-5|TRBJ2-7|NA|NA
TGTGTCAGAAGCTTAGTGCGGACTAGCGGAAATACCTTAATTGTTGAGCAGTACTTC
CVRSLVRTSGNTLIVEQYF
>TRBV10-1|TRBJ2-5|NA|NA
TGCGCCAGCAGTGCGGGCCAAGAGACCCAGTACTTC
CASSAGQETQYF
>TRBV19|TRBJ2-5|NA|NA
TGTGCCAGTAGTATGGGGAGACCTTTCTGGGAGACCCAGTACTTC
CASSMGRPFWETQYF
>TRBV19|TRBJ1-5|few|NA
TGTGCCAGTAGTACCCAAAAAGGGGCCAATCAGCCCCAGCATTTT
CASSTQKGANQPQHF
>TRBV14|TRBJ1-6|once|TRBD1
TGTGCCAGCAGCCAAGTCCGGACAGGCAGAAATTCACCCCTCCACTTT
CASSQVRTGRNSPLHF
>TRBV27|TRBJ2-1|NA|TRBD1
TGTGCCAGCAAACGACAGGGAAACTCCTACAATGAGCAGTTCTTC
CASKRQGNSYNEQFF
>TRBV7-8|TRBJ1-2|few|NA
TGTGCCAGCAGCTTAGAGGGGGGGCACCGGGGTGGCTACACCTTC
CASSLEGGHRGGYTF
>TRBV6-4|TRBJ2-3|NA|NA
TGTGCCAGCAGTGACGGAGGTAGAAGCACAGATACGCAGTATTTT
CASSDGGRSTDTQYF
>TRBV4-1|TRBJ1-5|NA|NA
TGCGCCAGCAGCCAGGGGGGGCTGTTTAGCAATCAGCCCCAGCATTTT
CASSQGGLFSNQPQHF
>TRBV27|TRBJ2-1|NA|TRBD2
TGTGCCAGCAGCCGACTAGCGGAGTACAATGAGCAGTTCTTC
CASSRLAEYNEQFF
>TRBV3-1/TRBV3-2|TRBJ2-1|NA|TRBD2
TGTGCCAGCAGCCCCACGGCGGGAGGGTCCTACAATGAGCAGTTCTTC
CASSPTAGGSYNEQFF
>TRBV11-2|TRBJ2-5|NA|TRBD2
TGTGCCAGCAGGCGGTCTAGCGGGAGTGTAGAGACCCAGTACTTC
CASRRSSGSVETQYF
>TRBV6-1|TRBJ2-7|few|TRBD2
TGTGCCAGCAGTGTGTTGGCGGGAGGGCCAGAAAACGAGCAGTACTTC
CASSVLAGGPENEQYF
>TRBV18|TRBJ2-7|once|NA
TGTGCCAGCTCGCACACAGGGTCGGGTGGATACGAGCAGTACTTC
CASSHTGSGGYEQYF
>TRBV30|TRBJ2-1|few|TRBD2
TGTGCCTGTGGACTAGCGGCCTACAATGAGCAGTTCTTC
CACGLAAYNEQFF
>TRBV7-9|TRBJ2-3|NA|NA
TGTGCCAGCAGCTTCGACAGGTCAGATACGCAGTATTTT
CASSFDRSDTQYF
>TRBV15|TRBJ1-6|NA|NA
TGTGCCACCAGCAGAGATCCCCAGGGTTATAATTCACCCCTCCACTTT
CATSRDPQGYNSPLHF
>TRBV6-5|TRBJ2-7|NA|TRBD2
TGTGCCAGCATGCGGCGGGAGGGCGTTTCCTACGAGCAGTACTTC
CASMRREGVSYEQYF
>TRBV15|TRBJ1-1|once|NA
TGTGCCACCGGTTTTGGGCTGAAAAATGAAGCTTTCTTT
CATGFGLKNEAFF